In this sample, the clone carrying this TCR beta chain turned up a few times. The library targeted TCRbeta and was prepared with unique molecular identifiers. From the PCR reads, TCRdb called clonotypes with MiXCR, one entry per CDR3 protein. The repertoire holds about 980,000 distinct CDR3 sequences, with roughly 29% as singletons. The sample is drawn from a study of T-cell reconstitution after alpha-beta-depleted transplantation in children. This clonotype originated in a boy less than two years old who had a stem cell transplant for SCID, so the T cells may come from the graft donor. Sequencing was performed on PBMCs, mostly from graft donor cells, taken 360 days after TCRalphabeta/CD19-depleted stem cell transplant.

In nucleotides, the CDR3 is TGTGCCAGCAGCCGTCCGTACACCTCCTACAATGAGCAGTTCTTC. Amino acids: CASSRPYTSYNEQFF. The chain employs TRBV13 and TRBJ2-1; no clear D. With 5 bases removed from V and 0 bases from J, the gap between germline ends came to 11 bases. CDR3 size: 15 residues. Germline assignment: CDR1 PRHDT and CDR2 FYEKMQ (reference sequence).